The T cell receptor beta chain described here comes from a study of CD8 T cells in ankylosing spondylitis. Findings and caveats of the study: It was reported that disease-linked clones were significantly enriched in matched ankylosing spondylitis synovial fluid.

The sample holds many counts of this clonotype. Its matching antigen is unknown. There are 15 residues in the CDR3. Germline loops: CDR1 SNHLY, CDR2 FYNNEI. The J segment lost 7 bases and the V segment lost 6 bases, leaving 10 bases of the junction unmatched. TCRdb called the 5' RACE reads again in MiXCR, with one record for every CDR3 protein. The sample comprises some 240,000 distinct CDR3 sequences, roughly 8.6% of which are singletons, and nearly 7% rests with the top ten. The chain links TRBV2 to TRBJ2-1, with 9 positions matching TRBD2. The sequence came from a male donor with ankylosing spondylitis or in good health (not recorded which). Sequenced: blood, either unsorted or a sorted T cell fraction (not recorded which). The CDR3 DNA follows: TGTGCCAGCAGCGCCTTGAGCGGGGGGCGGAATGAGCAGTTCTTC. This translates into CASSALSGGRNEQFF.